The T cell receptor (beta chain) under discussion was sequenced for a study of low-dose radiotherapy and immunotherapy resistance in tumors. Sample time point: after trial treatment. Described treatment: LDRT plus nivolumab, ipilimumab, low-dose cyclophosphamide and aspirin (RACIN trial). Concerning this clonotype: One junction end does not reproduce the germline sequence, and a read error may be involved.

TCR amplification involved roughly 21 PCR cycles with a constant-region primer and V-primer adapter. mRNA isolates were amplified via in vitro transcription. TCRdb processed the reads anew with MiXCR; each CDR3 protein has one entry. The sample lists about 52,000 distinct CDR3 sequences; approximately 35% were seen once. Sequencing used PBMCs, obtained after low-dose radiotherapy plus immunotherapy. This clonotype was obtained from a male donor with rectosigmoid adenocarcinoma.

CDR3 coding DNA: TGTGCCAGCAGCTTGGGGGCAGGGTCCTACAATGAGCAGTTCTTC. This codes for CASSLGAGSYNEQFF. The chain joins TRBV5-3 to TRBJ2-1; perhaps TRBD1 as D (6 bases). TRBV5-3 is marked as an open reading frame, function uncertain. The CDR3 runs to 15 residues.